Below are 28 T cell receptor beta chains sequenced from a single sample in a study of neoadjuvant anti-PD-1 for oral cavity cancer. Sequencing used immunoSEQ multiplex PCR; TCRdb keeps in-frame clones, though not all of them. The sample lists about 23,000 clones, 25% to 35% seen once, with 15% to 20% in the top ten. Specified time point: after neoadjuvant nivolumab, at surgical resection. Sequencing used tumor tissue, obtained after nivolumab (anti-PD-1) treatment. These receptors were collected from a person aged 40 to 85 with oral cavity squamous cell carcinoma.

This clone turned up a few times. The chain couples TRBV5-1 to TRBJ2-5, with D possibly matching TRBD1 (6 bases). Looked up from germline, CDR1 is SGHRS and CDR2 is YFSETQ. V was shortened by 4 bases and J by 4 bases, with 14 bases between the two germline ends. There are 14 residues in the CDR3. CDR3 DNA: TGCGCCAGCAGCGACCCGCAAGGGGGAGAGACCCAGTACTTC. Its protein product is CASSDPQGGETQYF.

The chain has TRBV6-6 and TRBJ1-2, with 7 bases matching TRBD1. CDR1 is MNHNY, CDR2 SVGAGI, per germline (reference sequence). This CDR3 has 12 amino acids. Losses at the gene ends were 6 bases for V and 4 bases for J; bases not matched to a gene: 2. Here the CDR3 DNA reads TGTGCCAGCAGGCGGGACAGCTATGGCTACACCTTC. It translates to CASRRDSYGYTF.

The chain recombines TRBV7-8 with TRBJ1-1; TRBD1 is a possible D gene (5 bases). V dropped 5 bases and J dropped 0 bases, with 10 bases sitting between them. This CDR3 has 14 residues. Germline CDR1 is SGHVS and CDR2 is FQNEAQ. The CDR3 bases are TGTGCCAGCAGCGGAGGGACCATGAACACTGAAGCTTTCTTT. Its protein is CASSGGTMNTEAFF.

This clone occurred a few times. The chain couples TRBV7-9 to TRBJ1-2; D gene unclear. CDR1 SEHNR and CDR2 FQNEAQ come from the germline V gene (reference sequence). CDR3 length equals 12 residues. V lost 5 bases and J 5 bases, leaving 9 bases between the germline ends. For the CDR3, the DNA is TGTGCCAGCAGCGCCGGACGGTATGGCTACACCTTC. This sequence encodes CASSAGRYGYTF.

The chain has TRBV28 and TRBJ2-7; 8 nucleotides agree with TRBD2. V gave up 5 bases and J gave up 9 bases; unmatched junction bases: 6. Germline CDR1 is MDHEN and CDR2 is SYDVKM. CDR3 size: 12 residues. CDR3 sequence reads: CASSPSAGGQYF. CDR3 DNA sequence: TGTGCCAGCAGTCCCTCGGCGGGGGGGCAGTACTTC.

V and J are TRBV6-6 and TRBJ1-5; D perhaps matches TRBD1 (6 bases). This CDR3 is 15 amino acids long. V was cut by 5 bases and J by 7 bases, with 18 bases left in between. The germline CDR1 and CDR2 sequences are MNHNY and SVGAGI (reference sequence). CDR3: CASSKLGGGGQPQHF. CDR3 in DNA: TGTGCCAGCAGTAAGCTTGGGGGCGGAGGCCAGCCCCAGCATTTT.

The chain has TRBV19 and TRBJ1-2; 9 bases are a match to TRBD1. Germline loops: CDR1 LNHDA, CDR2 SQIVND (reference sequence). Trimming took 0 bases from V and 4 from J; bases not matched to a gene: 3. The length of the CDR3 is 15 residues. For the CDR3, the DNA is TGTGCCAGTAGTATAGAGACAGGGGGACTCTATGGCTACACCTTC. The encoded protein is CASSIETGGLYGYTF.

This clone was seen many times. In DNA, the CDR3 is TGTGCCAGCAGTATGCTGGCCATGGAAAAACTGTTTTTT. Its translation is CASSMLAMEKLFF. This chain connects TRBV2 to TRBJ1-4; the D is unclear. CDR3 length: 13 residues. Germline-derived CDR1 and CDR2 are SNHLY and FYNNEI. V lost 5 bases, J lost 8 bases, and 12 bases lay in between. Filled out from reference TRBV2 and TRBJ1-4, the complete variable domain reads EPEVTQTPSHQVTQMGQEVILRCVPISNHLYFYWYRQILGQKVEFLVSFYNNEISEKSEIFDDQFSVERPDGSNFTLKIRSTKLEDSAMYFCASSMLAMEKLFFGSGTQLSVL.

The chain links TRBV11-1 to TRBJ2-1; 13 bases are a match to TRBD2. The CDR3 is 16 amino acids. In germline, CDR1 is SGHAT, CDR2 FQDESV (reference sequence). V was clipped by 3 bases and J by 9 bases; unmatched bases: 8. This CDR3 reads CASSLRQTSGRGEQFF. CDR3 nucleotides: TGTGCCAGCAGCTTGAGGCAAACTAGCGGGAGGGGTGAGCAGTTCTTC.

The genes are TRBV11-1 and TRBJ1-4; 9 bases fit TRBD1. Germline V CDR1 and CDR2: SGHAT, FQDESV (reference sequence). With 5 bases clipped from V and 15 bases from J, the junction kept 13 bases outside the gene matches. The CDR3 covers 14 residues. This CDR3 reads CASSPRQGEGVLFF. Written as DNA, the CDR3 is TGTGCCAGCAGCCCCAGACAGGGGGAAGGAGTTTTGTTTTTT.

This clone turned up a few times. This sequence joins TRBV30 and TRBJ2-4; D may be TRBD1 or TRBD2 (5 bases each). Trimming removed 4 bases at V and 5 bases at J, with 12 bases between. This CDR3 comprises 13 residues. Per the germline V gene, CDR1 is GTSNPN and CDR2 is SVGIG (reference sequence). CDR3 sequence reads: CAWNSGTENIQYF. CDR3 DNA sequence: TGTGCCTGGAATAGTGGGACGGAAAACATTCAGTACTTC.

The J gene is TRBJ1-1, the V gene TRBV6-1, with TRBD1 matching 7 bases. V was pared by 4 bases and J by 1 base, with 6 bases of the junction left unmatched. The CDR3 sequence is 15 residues long. Germline CDR1 and CDR2: MNHNS and SASEGT. The chain's CDR3 is CASSARGPRNTEAFF. The DNA for the CDR3 is TGTGCCAGCAGTGCTAGGGGGCCCAGGAACACTGAAGCTTTCTTT.

The rearrangement joins TRBV29-1 to TRBJ2-7; D gene unclear. V was trimmed by 5 bases and J by 3 bases, leaving 14 bases between them. The CDR3 extends over 13 amino acids. Germline CDR1 is SQVTM and CDR2 is ANQGSEA. The DNA for the CDR3 is TGCAGCGTTTCTTGGGGTCGACTCTACGAGCAGTACTTC. As protein: CSVSWGRLYEQYF.

This clone has more than one count but fewer than ten. The chain is built from TRBV7-3 and TRBJ1-6; D gene ambiguous. V lost 2 bases and J lost 7, with 12 bases in between. Germline loops: CDR1 SGHTA, CDR2 FQGTGA. CDR3 length: 15 residues. CDR3 bases: TGTGCCAGCAGCTTAGTGGCTAGATGGAATTCACCCCTCCACTTT. Its protein is CASSLVARWNSPLHF. Supplemented by reference TRBV7-3 and TRBJ1-6, the full variable domain reads GAGVSQTPSNKVTEKGKYVELRCDPISGHTALYWYRQSLGQGPEFLIYFQGTGAADDSGLPNDRFFAVRPEGSVSTLKIQRTERGDSAVYLCASSLVARWNSPLHFGNGTRLTVT.

In this sample, this clone turned up many times. The V gene is TRBV30, the J gene TRBJ1-2; D gene uncertain. Germline CDR1 reads GTSNPN; CDR2 reads SVGIG (reference sequence). Deletions cut 5 bases from V and 8 bases from J, with 12 bases between. The CDR3 extends over 11 amino acids. The DNA of the CDR3 is TGTGCCTGGGGGCCCGGAGACGGCTACACCTTC. Protein product: CAWGPGDGYTF.

V is TRBV9 and J is TRBJ1-1, with D uncertain. Germline lookup yields CDR1 SGDLS and CDR2 YYNGEE. CDR3 length: 15 amino acids. V was trimmed by 4 bases and J by 7 bases, leaving 20 bases between them. The CDR3 loop reads CASSPQTGVTVEAFF. CDR3 coding DNA: TGTGCCAGCAGCCCTCAGACTGGAGTAACGGTTGAAGCTTTCTTT.

A word on this clone: An end of the junction does not agree with germline; a read error may underlie this. This rearrangement joins TRBV18 to TRBJ2-5; 9 bases are shared with TRBD2. The germline gives CDR1 KGHSH, CDR2 LQKENI. The CDR3 is 15 amino acids. This CDR3 is CASSRASGDQGTQYF. In DNA form, the CDR3 reads TGTGCCAGCTCACGGGCTAGCGGGGACCAAGGGACCCAGTACTTC.

The chain employs TRBV7-2 and TRBJ1-3; 8 bases map to TRBD1. The V gene end was trimmed by 5 bases and the J gene end by 2 bases; junction bases not matched to a gene: 8. The CDR3 loop spans 16 amino acids. From germline, CDR1 is SGHTA and CDR2 FQGNSA. Written as DNA, the CDR3 is TGTGCCAGCAGCGGACAGGGCCTGGGCACTGGAAACACCATATATTTT. Protein: CASSGQGLGTGNTIYF.

The rearrangement uses TRBV5-1 and TRBJ2-7; 7 bases line up with TRBD1. The CDR3 consists of 14 residues. In germline, CDR1 is SGHRS, CDR2 YFSETQ. Unmatched junction bases numbered 6, after V lost 6 bases and J lost 0 bases. CDR3 DNA: TGCGCCAGCAACCGAGGGGACAGCTCCTACGAGCAGTACTTC. Translating it yields CASNRGDSSYEQYF.

This clone has more than one count but fewer than ten. CDR3 coding DNA: TGTGCCAGCAGCCTCTGGACAGGGGTAGGACTAGTATCCGAGACCCAGTACTTC. Its translation: CASSLWTGVGLVSETQYF. The V gene is TRBV7-8, the J gene TRBJ2-5; 9 bases are shared with TRBD1. The CDR3 is 18 amino acids. Germline CDR1 reads SGHVS; CDR2 reads FQNEAQ. V lost 5 bases and J lost 5; bases outside the gene matches: 18.

The V and J genes are TRBV9 and TRBJ2-5; 10 bases are a match to TRBD1. Trimming removed 3 bases from V and 10 bases from J; junction bases left unmatched: 15. The germline V gene encodes CDR1 SGDLS and CDR2 YYNGEE. The CDR3 loop spans 16 amino acids. As DNA, the CDR3 is TGTGCCAGCAGCGCCGCCCCCGGACAGGGGGGCCGGGTCCAGTACTTC. The encoded protein is CASSAAPGQGGRVQYF.

This clone was seen repeatedly, ten times or more. The V call is TRBV7-9, the J call TRBJ2-2; 9 bases fit TRBD2. The germline gives CDR1 SEHNR, CDR2 FQNEAQ (reference sequence). The CDR3 sequence is 15 residues long. J was trimmed by 5 bases and V by 3 bases; bases with no gene match: 4. CDR3 protein: CASSLSLAGTGELFF. In nucleotides, the CDR3 is TGTGCCAGCAGCTTGAGTCTAGCGGGGACCGGGGAGCTGTTTTTT. Variable domain in full (rest from reference TRBV7-9 and TRBJ2-2): DTGVSQNPRHKITKRGQNVTFRCDPISEHNRLYWYRQTLGQGPEFLTYFQNEAQLEKSRLLSDRFSAERPKGSFSTLEIQRTEQGDSAMYLCASSLSLAGTGELFFGEGSRLTVL.

The chain uses TRBV9 and TRBJ1-5, with 8 bases that match TRBD1. V was pared by 0 bases and J by 5 bases, with 4 bases of the junction left unmatched. CDR3 length equals 15 residues. Germline V gene sequence: CDR1 SGDLS, CDR2 YYNGEE. The CDR3 region is CASSVDPQGDQPQHF. As DNA, the CDR3 is TGTGCCAGCAGCGTAGATCCACAGGGGGATCAGCCCCAGCATTTT.

This clone has just one count. J is TRBJ2-7 and V is TRBV11-1; the D gene is possibly TRBD2 (5 bases). Germline V lookup: CDR1 SGHAT, CDR2 FQDESV (reference sequence). Trimming cost V 5 bases and J 6 bases, with 17 bases left between them. The CDR3 consists of 14 residues. CDR3 sequence (DNA): TGTGCCAGCAGCCTGAGCGGTTCGGAGTTCGAGCAGTACTTC. It specifies CASSLSGSEFEQYF.

The gene calls are TRBV10-3 and TRBJ1-1, with D unresolved. The length of the CDR3 is 16 residues. From germline, CDR1 is ENHRY and CDR2 SYGVKD. Trimming shortened V by 0 bases and J by 7 bases, and 18 bases separated the two germline ends. As DNA, the CDR3 is TGTGCCATCAGTGAGTCGAAAGTCGGGCGAGGTGGTGAAGCTTTCTTT. This gives the protein CAISESKVGRGGEAFF.

The chain couples TRBV5-4 to TRBJ1-2; TRBD1 matches at 10 bases. CDR1 is SGHNT, CDR2 YYREEE, per germline (reference sequence). V lost 4 bases, J lost 8 bases, and 5 bases stayed unmatched. The CDR3 runs 13 residues. CDR3 residues: CASSPGTGVGYTF. In DNA, the CDR3 is TGTGCCAGCAGCCCAGGGACAGGGGTCGGCTACACCTTC.

The chain combines TRBV6-6 with TRBJ1-1, with D uncertain. Trimming left V 7 bases short and J 3 bases short, with 15 bases between. The CDR3 runs to 14 residues. CDR1 and CDR2 from the germline V gene are MNHNY and SVGAGI (reference sequence). CDR3 in DNA: TGTGCCAGCACTAACGTGTGGGAACACACTGAAGCTTTCTTT. Its protein product is CASTNVWEHTEAFF.

This clone was detected a few times. This chain connects TRBV14 to TRBJ1-5; 7 nucleotides align to TRBD1. V lost 6 bases to trimming and J lost 7 bases; unmatched junction nucleotides: 12. CDR3 length equals 15 residues. Germline lookup yields CDR1 SGHDN and CDR2 FVKESK. CDR3 loop: CASSPRGTVGQPQHF. The CDR3 nucleotides read TGTGCCAGCAGTCCTCGGGGGACAGTCGGGCAGCCCCAGCATTTT.